Listed here are 30 T cell receptor beta chains from one sample, sequenced in a study of T cells in Graves' hyperthyroidism and ophthalmopathy. Amplification yielded TCR beta CDR3 regions, with RNA transcripts as the source. The primer set for the first-round RT-PCR of the TCR CDR3 was HTBI. TCRdb fed the multiplex PCR reads into MiXCR, producing one record per CDR3 protein. Found here are 500,000 to 550,000 distinct CDR3 sequences, about 20% of them singletons; the top ten hold approximately 25%. What was sequenced was blood. The receptors derive from a young man with Graves' hyperthyroidism.

In this sample, this clonotype turned up a few times. The V call is TRBV27, the J call TRBJ2-7, with 7 bases that match TRBD2. The junction had 9 bases not matched to a gene; V was cut back by 6 bases and J by 4 bases. This CDR3 is 14 amino acids long. CDR1 MNHEY and CDR2 SMNVEV come from the germline V gene (reference sequence). Here the CDR3 reads CASSRGFGGYEQYF. In nucleotides, the CDR3 is TGTGCCAGCAGCCGCGGCTTCGGGGGGTACGAGCAGTACTTC.

The chain uses TRBV4-1 and TRBJ2-2; 10 bases match TRBD2. Per germline, CDR1 MGHRA and CDR2 YSYEKL. V shed 1 base and J 1 base; nucleotides not matched to a gene: 9. This CDR3 contains 19 residues. The DNA for the CDR3 is TGCGCCAGCAGCCAAGGTCTGCCTAGCGGGGGATTGAACACCGGGGAGCTGTTTTTT. Encoded protein: CASSQGLPSGGLNTGELFF.

This chain links TRBV6-5 with TRBJ2-2; 7 bases agree with TRBD1. After removal of 0 bases from V and 0 bases from J, the junction contained 4 bases not matched to a gene. CDR1 and CDR2 (germline): MNHEY, SVGAGI. There are 17 residues in the CDR3. The CDR3 DNA reads TGTGCCAGCAGTTACTCAGTCAGGGGGACGAACACCGGGGAGCTGTTTTTT. Amino acid sequence: CASSYSVRGTNTGELFF.

This clonotype was recorded many times. The V call is TRBV20-1, the J call TRBJ1-3; maybe TRBD1 (5 bases). The V gene lost 3 bases and the J gene lost 4 bases, with 10 bases spanning the gap. CDR1 is DFQATT and CDR2 is SNEGSKA in the germline V gene (reference sequence). This CDR3 contains 13 residues. Here the CDR3 DNA reads TGCAGTGCTAGGCAGGGCGGCGGAAACACCATATATTTT. Translating gives CSARQGGGNTIYF.

Points on this clonotype: Being one base from a much bigger clone, this may be a read error. The V call is TRBV6-4, the J call TRBJ2-1; 9 bases are shared with TRBD2. The CDR3 is made up of 15 amino acids. Germline V gene lookup returns CDR1 MRHNA and CDR2 SNTAGT. The CDR3 nucleotides are TGTGCCAGCAGTGATAGCGGGGGTGACTACAATGAGCAGTGCTTC. Its translation is CASSDSGGDYNEQCF.

This clonotype has more than one count but fewer than ten. This chain connects TRBV12-3 or TRBV12-4 to TRBJ1-1, with D possibly being TRBD1 (5 bases). The V and J ends lost 6 bases and 3 bases respectively, with 8 bases between them. The CDR3 covers 12 residues. The CDR3 protein is CASRGDDTEAFF. The DNA for the CDR3 is TGTGCCAGCAGAGGGGATGACACTGAAGCTTTCTTT.

This clonotype appeared many times. The rearrangement uses TRBV12-3 or TRBV12-4 and TRBJ1-1; D is undetermined. Trimming left V 8 bases short and J 0 bases short, with 10 bases between. The length of the CDR3 is 13 residues. CDR3 amino acids: CASVDAMNTEAFF. The DNA of the CDR3 is TGTGCCAGCGTTGACGCCATGAACACTGAAGCTTTCTTT.

The sample holds many counts of this clonotype. The chain joins TRBV12-3 or TRBV12-4 to TRBJ2-7; D remains unclear. Trimming removed 3 bases at V and 0 bases at J, with 9 bases between. This CDR3 is 14 amino acids long. Here the CDR3 DNA reads TGTGCCAGCAGTTTCCTAACCAACTCCTACGAGCAGTACTTC. Residues: CASSFLTNSYEQYF.

This clonotype was recorded many times. This chain joins TRBV6-5 and TRBJ2-7; no definite D call. Trimming stripped 7 bases from V and 0 bases from J, with 13 bases between. CDR3 size: 14 residues. Germline assignment: CDR1 MNHEY and CDR2 SVGAGI. In nucleotides, the CDR3 is TGTGCCAGCACCTGGCAGGCGAGCTCCTACGAGCAGTACTTC. Translated, it gives CASTWQASSYEQYF.

The chain links TRBV5-1 to TRBJ1-1; 8 bases line up with TRBD1. V gave up 3 bases and J gave up 1 base; unmatched junction bases: 5. The CDR3 spans 15 residues. Germline V gene data show CDR1 as SGHRS and CDR2 as YFSETQ. In DNA, the CDR3 is TGCGCCAGCAGCTACTCAGACAGGGGGAACACTGAAGCTTTCTTT. Its translation: CASSYSDRGNTEAFF. Full variable domain (remainder filled in from reference TRBV5-1 and TRBJ1-1): KAGVTQTPRYLIKTRGQQVTLSCSPISGHRSVSWYQQTPGQGLQFLFEYFSETQRNKGNFPGRFSGRQFSNSRSEMNVSTLELGDSALYLCASSYSDRGNTEAFFGQGTRLTVV.

The genes are TRBV10-1 and TRBJ1-2, with TRBD1 matching 10 bases. The CDR3 sequence is 15 residues long. CDR1 and CDR2 from the germline V gene are WNHNN and SYGVQD (reference sequence). Germline trimming cut 6 bases from V and 8 bases from J; bases unmatched to any gene: 12. In DNA form, the CDR3 reads TGCGCCAGCAGGCCCCGGGACAGGGGACGAGAGGGCTACACCTTC. Translating gives CASRPRDRGREGYTF.

This sequence joins TRBV7-2 and TRBJ2-5, with a weak D call TRBD2 (5 bases). There are 13 residues in the CDR3. The V gene's germline CDR1 is SGHTA and CDR2 FQGNSA. The ends were cut back, 5 bases at V and 7 bases at J, with 14 bases in the middle. This CDR3 reads CASSLDGEGTQYF. Here the CDR3 DNA reads TGTGCCAGCAGCCTTGACGGGGAAGGGACCCAGTACTTC. The whole variable domain, remainder taken from reference TRBV7-2 and TRBJ2-5, is GAGVSQSPSNKVTEKGKDVELRCDPISGHTALYWYRQSLGQGLEFLIYFQGNSAPDKSGLPSDRFSAERTGGSVSTLTIQRTQQEDSAVYLCASSLDGEGTQYFGPGTRLLVL.

In this sample, this clonotype turned up many times. The genes are TRBV2 and TRBJ1-1; D remains unclear. The CDR3 spans 15 residues. Germline CDR1 and CDR2: SNHLY and FYNNEI. Trimming left V 2 bases short and J 5 bases short, with 15 bases between. CDR3 sequence: CASSESAFGGTEAFF. DNA of the CDR3: TGTGCCAGCAGTGAAAGTGCCTTTGGTGGGACTGAAGCTTTCTTT.

This clonotype was found many times. The rearrangement links TRBV10-3 to TRBJ1-5; D may be TRBD1 (6 bases). CDR1 and CDR2 (germline): ENHRY, SYGVKD. V lost 6 bases and J lost 2, with 8 bases in between. The CDR3 is 13 amino acids. CDR3 sequence reads: CAIRRQGNQPQHF. The CDR3 bases are TGTGCCATCAGGAGACAGGGCAATCAGCCCCAGCATTTT.

At least ten counts were recorded for this clonotype. The chain uses TRBV28 and TRBJ2-7; the match to TRBD1 covers 8 bases. In germline, CDR1 is MDHEN, CDR2 SYDVKM. V shed 6 bases and J 6 bases; nucleotides not matched to a gene: 13. The CDR3 consists of 15 residues. The CDR3 sequence is CASRTLGQGAGEQYF. CDR3 nucleotides: TGTGCCAGCAGGACCCTAGGACAGGGTGCAGGCGAGCAGTACTTC.

On this clonotype: This may be a read error, as it is one base from a much larger clone. This chain uses TRBV7-2 with TRBJ2-5; D gene ambiguous. V lost 5 bases to trimming and J lost 1 base, with 5 bases between them. The CDR3 has 12 amino acids. Germline V CDR1 and CDR2: SGHTA, FQGNSA. This CDR3 is CASSTSQETQYF. In DNA form, the CDR3 reads TGTGCCAGCAGCACCTCCCAAGAGACCCAGTACTTC.

The J gene is TRBJ2-2, the V gene TRBV28; 8 bases fit TRBD2. The trim removed 6 bases at V and 4 bases at J, leaving 10 bases unmatched. Germline CDR1 and CDR2: MDHEN and SYDVKM. The CDR3 is made up of 16 amino acids. The CDR3 spells CASSPTSGGPTGELFF. The CDR3 DNA reads TGTGCCAGCAGCCCAACCTCGGGGGGGCCCACCGGGGAGCTGTTTTTT.

This clonotype was counted once. The V call is TRBV6-1, the J call TRBJ1-5; 9 bases align to TRBD1. The V gene end was trimmed by 11 bases and the J gene end by 6 bases; junction bases not matched to a gene: 8. This CDR3 comprises 13 residues. CDR1 is MNHNS, CDR2 SASEGT, per germline. CDR3 in DNA: TGTGCCGCAGGGGACAGGGCGAGTCAGCCCCAGCATTTT. As protein: CAAGDRASQPQHF.

The sample holds a few counts of this clonotype. The chain employs TRBV12-3 or TRBV12-4 and TRBJ2-6; D possibly corresponds to TRBD2 (7 bases). The CDR3 loop spans 16 amino acids. Trimming removed 2 bases from V and 4 bases from J, with 12 bases in between. CDR3 in DNA: TGTGCCAGCAGTTTACTGGGGGGGCGAGGGGCCAACGTCCTGACTTTC. It translates to CASSLLGGRGANVLTF.

The chain combines TRBV12-3 or TRBV12-4 with TRBJ2-2; TRBD1 matches at 10 bases. V gave up 5 bases and J gave up 6 bases; unmatched junction bases: 3. The CDR3 covers 14 residues. The CDR3 loop reads CASSRTGGPGELFF. The CDR3 DNA reads TGTGCCAGCAGTCGGACAGGGGGGCCCGGGGAGCTGTTTTTT.

There are a few counts of this clonotype. V gene TRBV20-1 combines with J gene TRBJ2-7; the D gene is possibly TRBD1 (7 bases). Trimming removed 6 bases from V and 2 bases from J, with 29 bases in between. CDR3 size: 18 residues. Germline CDR1 and CDR2: DFQATT and SNEGSKA (reference sequence). This CDR3 reads CSAARGEHTKSGAYEQYF. The CDR3 nucleotides read TGCAGTGCGGCCAGGGGGGAACACACCAAAAGCGGCGCCTACGAGCAGTACTTC.

This clonotype was detected a few times. This chain connects TRBV2 to TRBJ2-2; perhaps TRBD1 as D (5 bases). The length of the CDR3 is 15 residues. Trimming pared 6 bases from V and 6 bases from J, leaving 17 bases between. CDR1 and CDR2 (germline): SNHLY, FYNNEI. CDR3 residues: CASSPPRGRAGELFF. The DNA of the CDR3 is TGTGCCAGCAGCCCCCCCCGAGGCAGGGCCGGGGAGCTGTTTTTT.

This clonotype was observed many times. The chain carries TRBV7-8 and TRBJ2-7, with D possibly being TRBD2 (7 bases). The germline V gene has CDR1 SGHVS and CDR2 FQNEAQ. The CDR3 is made up of 12 amino acids. V dropped 8 bases and J dropped 5 bases, with 13 bases sitting between them. In DNA, the CDR3 is TGTGCCAGCGGTCCGGGGGGCGACGAGCAGTACTTC. This translates into CASGPGGDEQYF.

At least ten counts were recorded for this clonotype. Mismatch with germline at one junction end may stem from a read error. J is TRBJ1-2 and V is TRBV4-2; 8 bases match TRBD1. CDR1 is LGHNA and CDR2 is YNFKEQ in the germline V gene. The CDR3 extends over 10 amino acids. CDR3 DNA: TGTGCCAGCAGACGACAGGGGATAAGGTTC. Translated: CASRRQGIRF.

This clonotype occurred a few times. The chain uses TRBV7-8 and TRBJ2-7; TRBD2 is a possible D gene (6 bases). The V and J ends lost 3 bases and 2 bases respectively, with 14 bases between them. The CDR3 extends over 15 amino acids. Germline loops: CDR1 SGHVS, CDR2 FQNEAQ. The CDR3 DNA is TGTGCCAGCAGCTTTTCAGTAGCGGTACCCTACGAGCAGTACTTC. It is translated as CASSFSVAVPYEQYF. Combining the CDR3 with reference TRBV7-8 and TRBJ2-7 gives the whole variable domain GAGVSQSPRYKVAKRGQDVALRCDPISGHVSLFWYQQALGQGPEFLTYFQNEAQLDKSGLPSDRFFAERPEGSVSTLKIQRTQQEDSAVYLCASSFSVAVPYEQYFGPGTRLTVT.

At least ten counts were recorded for this clonotype. The chain has TRBV2 and TRBJ2-7, with D perhaps being TRBD1 or TRBD2 (5 bases each). The CDR3 is 12 residues long. CDR1 and CDR2 (germline): SNHLY, FYNNEI. Trimming cost V 6 bases and J 4 bases, with 10 bases left between them. The CDR3 is CASRVGVYEQYF. The CDR3 nucleotides read TGTGCCAGCAGGGTGGGGGTTTACGAGCAGTACTTC.

This clonotype occurred many times. The V and J genes are TRBV7-6 and TRBJ1-1; D may be TRBD1 (5 bases). The CDR3 runs to 13 residues. V was cut by 1 base and J by 4 bases, with 7 bases left in between. Germline lookup yields CDR1 SGHVS and CDR2 FNYEAQ. CDR3: CASSLDGGTEAFF. The CDR3 DNA reads as TGTGCCAGCAGCTTAGACGGGGGCACTGAAGCTTTCTTT.

In this sample, this clonotype turned up many times. The V and J genes are TRBV6-5 and TRBJ1-1, with a possible D match to TRBD1 (6 bases). V gave up 1 base and J gave up 0 bases, with 15 bases separating them. The V gene's germline CDR1 is MNHEY and CDR2 SVGAGI. This CDR3 spans 17 amino acids. The CDR3 DNA reads TGTGCCAGCAGTTACTGGATTGGGGACACACTGAACACTGAAGCTTTCTTT. This codes for CASSYWIGDTLNTEAFF.

This clonotype was counted at least ten times. The chain recombines TRBV24-1 with TRBJ2-2; 7 bases line up with TRBD2. The junction had 3 bases not matched to a gene; V was cut back by 9 bases and J by 6 bases. In germline, CDR1 is KGHDR, CDR2 SFDVKD. The CDR3 consists of 12 residues. The chain's CDR3 is CATWGGAGELFF. In DNA form, the CDR3 reads TGTGCCACCTGGGGAGGGGCCGGGGAGCTGTTTTTT.

The table lists this clonotype with many counts. The CDR3 bases are TGTGCCAGCAGCTCAATACACAGGGGGCTCTACGAGCAGTACTTC. This translates into CASSSIHRGLYEQYF. The rearrangement links TRBV7-9 to TRBJ2-7, with TRBD1 identical over 9 bases. The CDR3 is 15 amino acids. The trim removed 4 bases at V and 3 bases at J, leaving 7 bases unmatched. CDR1 is SEHNR and CDR2 is FQNEAQ in the germline V gene (reference sequence). The full variable domain, its missing parts supplied by reference TRBV7-9 and TRBJ2-7, is DTGVSQNPRHKITKRGQNVTFRCDPISEHNRLYWYRQTLGQGPEFLTYFQNEAQLEKSRLLSDRFSAERPKGSFSTLEIQRTEQGDSAMYLCASSSIHRGLYEQYFGPGTRLTVT.